The entry that follows covers one T cell receptor (beta chain) sequence. Original methodology: For nucleated cells, counts were estimated from reference gene primer amplification. The assay was immunoSEQ multiplex PCR, and TCRdb's table has in-frame clones only and misses some. V, J and clone size reflect that table, while D and trimming were determined from the DNA. The table has 70,000 or so clones, around 75% seen once. This entry is derived from a study of blood T cell repertoires in COVID-19. In the study overall: The United States, Italy and Spain were the sources of the acute and convalescent COVID-19 samples. Nucleic acid was either cDNA or gDNA, and it came from T cells, B-cell-depleted T cells, or PBMCs.

CDR1 is ENHRY and CDR2 is SYGVKD in the germline V gene. V trimming: 7 bases; J trimming: 6 bases; junction bases outside the gene matches: 6. This CDR3 spans 13 amino acids. This TCR came from a man aged 65 to 85 with acute or convalescent COVID-19. The chain is built from TRBV10-3 and TRBJ1-5; 7 nucleotides line up with TRBD1. Material for sequencing was peripheral blood. The CDR3 loop reads CAIKEGASQPQHF. The CDR3 coding sequence is TGTGCCATCAAAGAGGGGGCAAGTCAGCCCCAGCATTTT.